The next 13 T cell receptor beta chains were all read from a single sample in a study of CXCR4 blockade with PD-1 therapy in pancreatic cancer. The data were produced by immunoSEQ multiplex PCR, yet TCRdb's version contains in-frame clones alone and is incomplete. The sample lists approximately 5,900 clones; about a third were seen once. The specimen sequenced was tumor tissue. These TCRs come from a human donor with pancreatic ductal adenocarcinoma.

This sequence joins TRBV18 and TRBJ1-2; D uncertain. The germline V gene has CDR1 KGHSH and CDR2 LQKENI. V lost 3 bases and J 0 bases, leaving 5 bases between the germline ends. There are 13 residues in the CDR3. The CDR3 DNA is TGTGCCAGCTCACCTGAACCTAACTATGGCTACACCTTC. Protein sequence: CASSPEPNYGYTF.

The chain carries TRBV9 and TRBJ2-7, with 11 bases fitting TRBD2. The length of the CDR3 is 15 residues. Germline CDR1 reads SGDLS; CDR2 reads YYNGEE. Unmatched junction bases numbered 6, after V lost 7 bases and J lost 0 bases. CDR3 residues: CASRLAGPVSYEQYF. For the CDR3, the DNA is TGTGCCAGCCGACTAGCGGGACCGGTCTCCTACGAGCAGTACTTC.

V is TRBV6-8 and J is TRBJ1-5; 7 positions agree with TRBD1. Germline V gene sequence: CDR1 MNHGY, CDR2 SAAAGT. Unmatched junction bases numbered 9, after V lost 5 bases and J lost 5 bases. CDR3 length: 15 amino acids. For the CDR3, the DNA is TGTGCCAGCAGTCCCGGAGGGACAGTCGATCAGCCCCAGCATTTT. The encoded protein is CASSPGGTVDQPQHF.

Here the CDR3 DNA reads TGTGCCACCCGTGGGTTTGGCGCAGATACGCAGTATTTT. It yields the protein CATRGFGADTQYF. The chain uses TRBV19 and TRBJ2-3; D is uncertain. CDR1 and CDR2 (germline): LNHDA, SQIVND (reference sequence). V lost 10 bases to trimming and J lost 4 bases, with 15 bases between them. This CDR3 region has 13 residues. Using reference TRBV19 and TRBJ2-3 for the parts outside the CDR3, the full variable domain is DGGITQSPKYLFRKEGQNVTLSCEQNLNHDAMYWYRQDPGQGLRLIYYSQIVNDFQKGDIAEGYSVSREKKESFPLTVTSAQKNPTAFYLCATRGFGADTQYFGPGTRLTVL.

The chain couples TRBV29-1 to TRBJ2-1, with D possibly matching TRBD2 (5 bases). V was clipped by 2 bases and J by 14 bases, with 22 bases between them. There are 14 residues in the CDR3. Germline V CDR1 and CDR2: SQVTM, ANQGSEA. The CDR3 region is CSVEKVSRRRLEFF. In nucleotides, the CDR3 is TGCAGCGTTGAAAAGGTTTCTAGGAGGCGGTTGGAGTTCTTC.

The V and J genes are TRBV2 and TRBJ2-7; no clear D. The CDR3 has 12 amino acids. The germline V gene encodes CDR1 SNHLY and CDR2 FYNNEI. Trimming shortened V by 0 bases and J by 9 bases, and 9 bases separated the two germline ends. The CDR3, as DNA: TGTGCCAGCAGTGAAGCAGGGAAGCGGCAGTACTTC. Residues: CASSEAGKRQYF.

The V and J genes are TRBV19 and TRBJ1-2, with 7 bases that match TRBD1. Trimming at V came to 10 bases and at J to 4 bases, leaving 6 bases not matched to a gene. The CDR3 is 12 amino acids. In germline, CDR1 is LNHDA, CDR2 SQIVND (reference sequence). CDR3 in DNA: TGTGCCACTAATCAGGGGGTCTATGGCTACACCTTC. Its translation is CATNQGVYGYTF.

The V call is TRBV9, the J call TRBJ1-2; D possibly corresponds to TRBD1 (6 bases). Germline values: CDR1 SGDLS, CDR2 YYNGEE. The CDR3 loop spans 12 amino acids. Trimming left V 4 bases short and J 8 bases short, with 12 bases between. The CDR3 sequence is CASSPSGGGYTF. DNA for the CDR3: TGTGCCAGCAGCCCGTCCGGGGGCGGCTACACCTTC.

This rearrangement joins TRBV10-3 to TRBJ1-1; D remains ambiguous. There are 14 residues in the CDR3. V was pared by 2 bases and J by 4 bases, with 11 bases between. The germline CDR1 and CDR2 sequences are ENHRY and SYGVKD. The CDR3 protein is CAISEDGRSTEAFF. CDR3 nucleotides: TGTGCCATCAGTGAGGACGGTCGGTCCACTGAAGCTTTCTTT.

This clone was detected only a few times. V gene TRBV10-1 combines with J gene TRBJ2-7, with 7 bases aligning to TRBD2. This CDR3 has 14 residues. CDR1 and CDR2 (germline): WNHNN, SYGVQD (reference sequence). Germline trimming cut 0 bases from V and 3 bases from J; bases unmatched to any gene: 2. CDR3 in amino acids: CASSESWEGYEQYF. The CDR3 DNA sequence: TGCGCCAGCAGTGAGTCATGGGAGGGCTACGAGCAGTACTTC.

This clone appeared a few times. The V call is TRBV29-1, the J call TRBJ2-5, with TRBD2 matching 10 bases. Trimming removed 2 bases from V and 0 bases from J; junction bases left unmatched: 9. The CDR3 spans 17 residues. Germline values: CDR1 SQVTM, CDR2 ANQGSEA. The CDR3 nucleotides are TGCAGCGTTGAACAGCGGGAGGGAAGAAGGGACCAAGAGACCCAGTACTTC. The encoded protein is CSVEQREGRRDQETQYF.

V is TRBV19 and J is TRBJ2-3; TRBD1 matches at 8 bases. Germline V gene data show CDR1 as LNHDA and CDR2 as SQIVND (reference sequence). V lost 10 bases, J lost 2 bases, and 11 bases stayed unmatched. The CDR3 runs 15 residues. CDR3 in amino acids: CATREAGGYTDTQYF. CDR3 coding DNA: TGTGCCACCCGCGAAGCAGGGGGCTACACAGATACGCAGTATTTT. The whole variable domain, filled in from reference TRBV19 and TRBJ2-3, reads DGGITQSPKYLFRKEGQNVTLSCEQNLNHDAMYWYRQDPGQGLRLIYYSQIVNDFQKGDIAEGYSVSREKKESFPLTVTSAQKNPTAFYLCATREAGGYTDTQYFGPGTRLTVL.

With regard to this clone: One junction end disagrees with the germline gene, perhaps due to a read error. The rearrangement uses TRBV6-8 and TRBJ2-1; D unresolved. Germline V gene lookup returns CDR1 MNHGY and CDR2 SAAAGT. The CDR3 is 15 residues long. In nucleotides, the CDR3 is TGTGCCATCAGTGTTGAGAGACTTCCCCACAATGAGCAGTTCTTC. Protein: CAISVERLPHNEQFF.